A selection of T cell receptor beta chains follows, all from one sample in a study of beta chain features in type 1 diabetes. The table came from immunoSEQ multiplex PCR; TCRdb's copy has only in-frame clones and leaves some out. Here the sample spans 45,000 to 60,000 clones, just under 45% being singletons. Sequenced: stem cell memory CD4+ T cells from blood. The receptors were gathered from a man in his thirties or forties with type 1 diabetes. The CDR3 runs from the conserved cysteine through the conserved F or W. A D gene is named only where the DNA matches it firmly. Not all rows give a size; the values are once, few, many and, for expanded clones, a class.

- TRBJ2-5 TRBV4-2 - CASSQDRETQYF TGTGCCAGCAGCCAAGACCGTGAGACCCAGTACTTC
- TRBJ1-3 TRBV28 - CASSLARAGNTIYF TGTGCCAGCAGTTTAGCCAGGGCTGGAAACACCATATATTTT
few TRBJ1-1 TRBV29-1 - CSVSATLNTEAFF TGCAGCGTTTCCGCCACACTGAACACTGAAGCTTTCTTT
- TRBJ1-5 TRBV27 - CASSLQGHQPQHF TGTGCCAGCAGTTTACAGGGCCACCAGCCCCAGCATTTT
- TRBJ2-1 TRBV18 - CASSPQGVVNEQFF TGTGCCAGCTCACCACAGGGGGTGGTAAATGAGCAGTTCTTC
- TRBJ2-3 TRBV5-4 TRBD2 CASSLLAGGSTDTQYF TGTGCCAGCAGCTTGTTGGCGGGAGGAAGCACAGATACGCAGTATTTT
few TRBJ1-6 TRBV2 - CASHGGLASPLHF TGTGCCAGCCACGGGGGACTGGCCTCACCCCTCCACTTT
- TRBJ2-3 TRBV28 - CASTPNGGKGTDTQYF TGTGCCAGCACCCCAAACGGCGGGAAGGGCACAGATACGCAGTATTTT
few TRBJ2-5 TRBV14 TRBD2 CASSPGLAGETQYF TGTGCCAGCAGTCCGGGACTAGCGGGAGAGACCCAGTACTTC
few TRBJ1-5 TRBV15 - CATSRDGGEPQHF TGTGCCACCAGCAGAGATGGCGGGGAGCCCCAGCATTTT
- TRBJ2-7 TRBV10-3 TRBD1 CAIADTGGGYEQYF TGTGCCATCGCAGATACAGGGGGCGGCTACGAGCAGTACTTC
- TRBJ1-2 TRBV28 - CASSSARYGYTF TGTGCCAGCAGTTCAGCGCGATATGGCTACACCTTC
- TRBJ1-2 TRBV28 TRBD1 CASSSGTGVIYGYTF TGTGCCAGCAGTTCAGGGACAGGGGTGATCTATGGCTACACCTTC
- TRBJ1-5 TRBV6-1 TRBD1 CASSVDRGLLQPQHF TGTGCCAGCAGTGTGGACAGGGGGTTGTTGCAGCCCCAGCATTTT
- TRBJ1-1 TRBV7-8 TRBD1 CASSLETGANTEAFF TGTGCCAGCAGCTTAGAGACAGGGGCCAACACTGAAGCTTTCTTT
few TRBJ2-7 TRBV11-2 - CASSSRYEQYF TGTGCCAGCAGCTCCCGTTACGAGCAGTACTTC
once TRBJ2-7 TRBV5-6 - CASSLLGGVAGYEQYF TGTGCCAGCAGCTTGCTAGGGGGGGTAGCGGGTTACGAGCAGTACTTC
- TRBJ2-3 TRBV5-1 - CASSSGQITDTQYF TGCGCCAGCAGCTCAGGACAGATCACAGATACGCAGTATTTT
- TRBJ2-3 TRBV11-2 TRBD2 CASSPLGLAQDTQYF TGTGCCAGCAGCCCCTTAGGACTAGCGCAAGATACGCAGTATTTT
- TRBJ2-1 TRBV18 - CASSPSWRNSYNEQFF TGTGCCAGCTCACCTAGTTGGCGGAATTCCTACAATGAGCAGTTCTTC
- TRBJ2-7 TRBV28 TRBD1 CASSSRDRGSYEQYF TGTGCCAGCAGTTCCCGGGACAGGGGATCGTACGAGCAGTACTTC
- TRBJ2-1 TRBV30 - CAWGAAAYNEQFF TGTGCCTGGGGAGCGGCAGCCTACAATGAGCAGTTCTTC
- TRBJ2-4 TRBV18 - CASSPGADENIQYF TGTGCCAGCTCACCGGGGGCGGACGAAAACATTCAGTACTTC
few TRBJ1-1 TRBV7-9 - CASSLGLGNTEAFF TGTGCCAGCAGCTTAGGACTTGGGAACACTGAAGCTTTCTTT
- TRBJ1-2 TRBV19 - CASTPGANYGYTF TGTGCCAGTACGCCGGGAGCTAACTATGGCTACACCTTC
few TRBJ1-5 TRBV6-1 - CASSPDRNQPQHF TGTGCCAGCAGCCCTGACAGAAATCAGCCCCAGCATTTT
few TRBJ2-1 TRBV27 TRBD2 CASRSTSGAYNEQFF TGTGCCAGCAGATCGACTAGCGGTGCCTACAATGAGCAGTTCTTC
- TRBJ1-1 TRBV7-2 TRBD1 CASSLTGGAEAFF TGTGCCAGCAGCCTGACAGGGGGCGCGGAAGCTTTCTTT
- TRBJ2-7 TRBV6-1 - CASSEQGTYEQYF TGTGCCAGCAGTGAACAGGGTACATACGAGCAGTACTTC
- TRBJ2-1 TRBV7-3 TRBD2 CASSPAGTSVHEQFF TGTGCCAGCAGCCCCGCCGGGACTAGCGTCCATGAGCAGTTCTTC
- TRBJ2-1 TRBV27 - CATATTRANEQFF TGTGCCACGGCGACGACGAGGGCCAATGAGCAGTTCTTC
- TRBJ1-1 TRBV6-1 - CASKRQALDTEAFF TGTGCCAGCAAGCGACAGGCCCTCGACACTGAAGCTTTCTTT
once TRBJ1-3 TRBV11-2 - CASTSLGASWTIYF TGTGCCAGCACCTCACTTGGGGCCAGTTGGACCATATATTTT
- TRBJ1-1 TRBV29-1 - CSVDTAEAFF TGCAGCGTGGACACCGCTGAAGCTTTCTTT
- TRBJ2-5 TRBV27 TRBD2 CASSFLAGGREQYF TGTGCCAGCAGTTTTCTTGCGGGAGGCCGGGAGCAGTACTTC
- TRBJ1-2 TRBV7-9 - CASNREGTGYTF TGTGCCAGCAACCGAGAGGGAACAGGCTACACCTTC
- TRBJ2-7 TRBV27 TRBD2 CASSLALAGTYEQYF TGTGCCAGCAGTTTAGCACTAGCGGGTACCTACGAGCAGTACTTC
- TRBJ2-3 TRBV7-3 - CASSLPGETDTQYF TGTGCCAGCAGCCTCCCGGGGGAGACAGATACGCAGTATTTT
- TRBJ2-1 TRBV7-2 TRBD2 CASSLSGGGMLNEQFF TGTGCCAGCAGCCTCTCTGGGGGAGGGATGTTGAATGAGCAGTTCTTC
few TRBJ1-1 TRBV5-1 TRBD1 CASSSTGVAEAFF TGCGCCAGCAGCTCAACAGGGGTCGCTGAAGCTTTCTTT
- TRBJ1-2 TRBV2 TRBD1 CAIRRGPNYGYTF TGTGCCATTCGCAGGGGGCCTAACTATGGCTACACCTTC